One and the same sample provided the 32 T cell receptor beta chains below, sequenced in a study of low-dose radiotherapy and immunotherapy resistance in tumors. cDNA synthesis used a TRAV/TRBV-specific primer set for both chains. For amplifying TCRs, the PCR ran for 15 to 20 cycles with Phusion, which was used together with a constant-region primer and the adapter on the V primers. TCRdb used MiXCR to reprocess the reads, holding one entry per CDR3 protein. The sample contains 13,000 or so distinct CDR3 sequences, about 70% of which appear only once. The receptors shown here come from a human donor with advanced metastatic prostate, ovarian, gallbladder or colorectal cancer (not recorded which). This table probably holds off-target reads from a library built for another chain.

V usage is TRBV19 and J usage is TRBJ1-1; possibly TRBD1 for D (6 bases). Germline lookup yields CDR1 LNHDA and CDR2 SQIVND (reference sequence). This CDR3 contains 14 residues. Trimming took 2 bases from V and 5 from J, leaving 12 bases between them. The CDR3 DNA reads TGTGCCAGTAGTATATCTGGTGGACAGACTGAAGCTTTCTTT. It yields the protein CASSISGGQTEAFF.

The chain uses TRBV18 and TRBJ2-5; the D is unclear. This CDR3 is 11 amino acids long. Germline CDR1 KGHSH, CDR2 LQKENI. V was trimmed by 3 bases and J by 5 bases, leaving 4 bases between them. The CDR3: CASSPRETQYF. The CDR3 bases are TGTGCCAGCTCACCGCGGGAGACCCAGTACTTC.

The CDR3 protein is CASGGRAPNQPQHF. The CDR3 DNA is TGTGCCAGCGGCGGCAGAGCCCCCAATCAGCCCCAGCATTTT. The chain is built from TRBV2 and TRBJ1-5; D not resolved. The CDR3 contains 14 residues. CDR1 is SNHLY, CDR2 FYNNEI, per germline. V was pared by 8 bases and J by 3 bases, with 14 bases between.

The V gene is TRBV12-5, the J gene TRBJ2-3; no clear D. Trimming cost V 4 bases and J 9 bases, with 14 bases left between them. The CDR3 totals 13 residues. Germline V gene lookup returns CDR1 LGHNT and CDR2 FRNRAP. The CDR3 bases are TGTGCTAGTGGTTCCCCAGGCCCCGGAACGCAGTATTTT. Translating it yields CASGSPGPGTQYF. Based on the CDR3 plus reference TRBV12-5 and TRBJ2-3, the full variable domain is DARVTQTPRHKVTEMGQEVTMRCQPILGHNTVFWYRQTMMQGLELLAYFRNRAPLDDSGMPKDRFSAEMPDATLATLKIQPSEPRDSAVYFCASGSPGPGTQYFGPGTRLTVL.

This chain connects TRBV20-1 to TRBJ1-6; D perhaps matches TRBD1 (5 bases). Germline V gene lookup returns CDR1 DFQATT and CDR2 SNEGSKA (reference sequence). CDR3 length: 15 amino acids. Trimming took 5 bases from V and 8 from J, leaving 19 bases between them. The CDR3, as DNA: TGCAGTGCTGGGACCGGGGGGGTGGTTGATTCACCCCTCCACTTT. Amino acid sequence: CSAGTGGVVDSPLHF.

The chain is built from TRBV2 and TRBJ2-1; D possibly uses TRBD1 or TRBD2 (5 bases each). The CDR3 sequence is 14 residues long. From germline, CDR1 is SNHLY and CDR2 FYNNEI. Trimming removed 7 bases from V and 4 bases from J, with 14 bases in between. For the CDR3, the DNA is TGTGCCAGCAACCGGGACCGGGGATACAATGAGCAGTTCTTC. It specifies CASNRDRGYNEQFF.

This clonotype was observed a single time. The gene calls are TRBV6-1 and TRBJ1-4; tentative D call: TRBD1 (5 bases). V was shortened by 7 bases and J by 3 bases, with 18 bases between the two germline ends. CDR1 is MNHNS, CDR2 SASEGT, per germline. This CDR3 contains 16 residues. For the CDR3, the DNA is TGTGCCAGCAAGACCGGGCCACCGACAGCTAATGAAAAACTGTTTTTT. Its translation is CASKTGPPTANEKLFF.

This chain links TRBV10-3 with TRBJ2-3; the match to TRBD2 covers 8 bases. Losses at the gene ends were 3 bases for V and 1 base for J; bases not matched to a gene: 3. Looked up from germline, CDR1 is ENHRY and CDR2 is SYGVKD. The CDR3 is 15 amino acids. The CDR3 protein is CAISEAGERTDTQYF. DNA of the CDR3: TGTGCCATCAGTGAAGCGGGGGAGCGCACAGATACGCAGTATTTT.

The chain has TRBV4-1 and TRBJ2-7; 7 bases match TRBD1. Germline-derived CDR1 and CDR2 are MGHRA and YSYEKL. This CDR3 region has 15 residues. Losses at the gene ends were 4 bases for V and 0 bases for J; bases not matched to a gene: 6. CDR3 coding DNA: TGCGCCAGCAGCCCCCCGGGACAGCTCTCCTACGAGCAGTACTTC. It specifies CASSPPGQLSYEQYF.

The J gene is TRBJ2-3, the V gene TRBV20-1; D remains unclear. This CDR3 has 12 amino acids. Trimming removed 5 bases at V and 6 bases at J, with 12 bases between. Germline V lookup: CDR1 DFQATT, CDR2 SNEGSKA (reference sequence). CDR3 nucleotides: TGCAGTGCTGGTAGGCCTGGGGATACGCAGTATTTT. It translates to CSAGRPGDTQYF.

This chain links TRBV6-2 or TRBV6-3 with TRBJ1-2; D not resolved. V was shortened by 2 bases and J by 14 bases, with 12 bases between the two germline ends. Germline V gives CDR1 MNHEY, CDR2 SVGEGT. The CDR3 has 11 residues. The CDR3 sequence is CASSYGVWQTF. The CDR3 DNA follows: TGTGCCAGCAGTTACGGCGTCTGGCAGACCTTC.

The chain combines TRBV2 with TRBJ2-3; D gene uncertain. Germline CDR1 reads SNHLY; CDR2 reads FYNNEI. This CDR3 is 16 amino acids long. V lost 2 bases to trimming and J lost 1 base, with 13 bases between them. The CDR3 DNA reads as TGTGCCAGCAGTGAAAGGGCCGCCCCCGGCACAGATACGCAGTATTTT. It specifies CASSERAAPGTDTQYF. The complete variable domain, with remaining parts taken from reference TRBV2 and TRBJ2-3, reads EPEVTQTPSHQVTQMGQEVILRCVPISNHLYFYWYRQILGQKVEFLVSFYNNEISEKSEIFDDQFSVERPDGSNFTLKIRSTKLEDSAMYFCASSERAAPGTDTQYFGPGTRLTVL.

The chain links TRBV6-8 to TRBJ1-2; the match to TRBD1 covers 7 bases. The junction had 9 bases not matched to a gene; V was cut back by 8 bases and J by 3 bases. The CDR3 spans 14 residues. From germline, CDR1 is MNHGY and CDR2 SAAAGT. CDR3 region: CASRDRGSHYGYTF. Here the CDR3 DNA reads TGTGCCAGCCGGGACAGAGGTTCGCACTATGGCTACACCTTC.

This clonotype was observed a few times. V usage is TRBV7-2 and J usage is TRBJ2-3, with D uncertain. Germline values: CDR1 SGHTA, CDR2 FQGNSA. Trimming pared 4 bases from V and 6 bases from J, leaving 5 bases between. The CDR3 length is 11 residues. The CDR3 sequence is CASSYEDTQYF. CDR3 coding DNA: TGTGCCAGCAGCTACGAGGATACGCAGTATTTT.

The V call is TRBV5-4, the J call TRBJ1-1; D perhaps matches TRBD1 (6 bases). This CDR3 is 14 amino acids long. From germline, CDR1 is SGHNT and CDR2 YYREEE (reference sequence). Trimming stripped 4 bases from V and 6 bases from J, with 16 bases between. This CDR3 reads CASSPPLQGSEAFF. The CDR3 coding sequence is TGTGCCAGCAGCCCCCCCTTACAGGGCTCTGAAGCTTTCTTT.

This chain uses TRBV19 with TRBJ1-1; TRBD1 is a possible D gene (5 bases). Germline CDR1 and CDR2: LNHDA and SQIVND (reference sequence). With 3 bases removed from V and 11 bases from J, the gap between germline ends came to 25 bases. CDR3 length: 16 amino acids. CDR3 protein: CASSIYEGTVPVPAFF. DNA for the CDR3: TGTGCCAGTAGTATTTATGAGGGGACTGTGCCCGTCCCCGCTTTCTTT.

A note on this clonotype: At one end the junction does not follow the germline gene, possibly because of a read error. As DNA, the CDR3 is TGTGCCAGCAGCTTGGGCTGGCTGGGGGCGCTAGGGGCCAACGTCCTGACTTTC. Its protein is CASSLGWLGALGANVLTF. This sequence joins TRBV5-3 and TRBJ2-6; perhaps TRBD1 as D (6 bases). TRBV5-3 is an ORF, and what it does is uncertain. This CDR3 comprises 18 residues.

The chain couples TRBV29-1 to TRBJ2-5; D is unresolved. Germline values: CDR1 SQVTM, CDR2 ANQGSEA. V was trimmed by 4 bases and J by 5 bases, leaving 8 bases between them. This CDR3 is 11 amino acids long. The CDR3 DNA reads as TGCAGCGTTGCAGTGGCCGAGACCCAGTACTTC. The encoded protein is CSVAVAETQYF.

The chain combines TRBV11-2 with TRBJ2-5, with D uncertain. Per germline, CDR1 SGHAT and CDR2 FQNNGV. The CDR3 runs to 13 residues. Trimming cost V 6 bases and J 3 bases, with 11 bases left between them. The DNA for the CDR3 is TGTGCCAGCAGTGTGGGGTCCGAAGAGACCCAGTACTTC. The encoded protein is CASSVGSEETQYF.

The chain has TRBV10-3 and TRBJ2-5, with D uncertain. The V end lost 6 bases, the J end lost 0 bases, and 2 bases lay between the germline ends. From germline, CDR1 is ENHRY and CDR2 SYGVKD. This CDR3 has 11 residues. This CDR3 reads CAIRNQETQYF. The DNA of the CDR3 is TGTGCCATCAGGAACCAAGAGACCCAGTACTTC.

CDR3: CASSLAVWFGGYTF. The CDR3 region has the DNA TGTGCCAGCAGCTTGGCCGTATGGTTCGGGGGCTACACCTTC. The chain recombines TRBV5-4 with TRBJ1-2; no clear D. V was cut by 0 bases and J by 8 bases, with 14 bases left in between. The germline gives CDR1 SGHNT, CDR2 YYREEE (reference sequence). This CDR3 spans 14 amino acids.

The chain uses TRBV7-9 and TRBJ2-2; TRBD1 aligns across 8 bases. V was pared by 5 bases and J by 6 bases, with 8 bases of the junction left unmatched. The CDR3 is 15 residues long. Germline lookup yields CDR1 SEHNR and CDR2 FQNEAQ (reference sequence). In DNA, the CDR3 is TGTGCCAGCAGCCCCAGACAGGGGAGGTCCGGGGAGCTGTTTTTT. Protein sequence: CASSPRQGRSGELFF.

The rearrangement joins TRBV2 to TRBJ2-6; 7 bases are shared with TRBD1. The CDR3 has 18 residues. Germline V gene lookup returns CDR1 SNHLY and CDR2 FYNNEI. The V segment lost 3 bases and the J segment 2 bases; nucleotides outside the gene matches: 10. CDR3 sequence reads: CASSDGMTGMAGANVLTF. The CDR3 nucleotides read TGTGCCAGCAGTGATGGAATGACAGGGATGGCTGGGGCCAACGTCCTGACTTTC. The full variable domain, with the rest looked up from reference TRBV2 and TRBJ2-6, is EPEVTQTPSHQVTQMGQEVILRCVPISNHLYFYWYRQILGQKVEFLVSFYNNEISEKSEIFDDQFSVERPDGSNFTLKIRSTKLEDSAMYFCASSDGMTGMAGANVLTFGAGSRLTVL.

The rearrangement links TRBV18 to TRBJ2-2, with a tentative D call TRBD1 (5 bases). The CDR3 is made up of 15 amino acids. CDR1 and CDR2 from the germline V gene are KGHSH and LQKENI. V was trimmed by 1 base and J by 6 bases, leaving 12 bases between them. In nucleotides, the CDR3 is TGTGCCAGCTCACCACAAACAGACAGTCCCGGGGAGCTGTTTTTT. It encodes CASSPQTDSPGELFF.

This chain joins TRBV19 and TRBJ1-3; 8 bases agree with TRBD1. The CDR3 is 17 residues long. CDR1 is LNHDA, CDR2 SQIVND, per germline (reference sequence). Trimming at V came to 5 bases and at J to 2 bases, leaving 11 bases not matched to a gene. The chain's CDR3 is CASSAGTGDRTGNTIYF. The CDR3 bases are TGTGCCAGTAGTGCGGGGACAGGAGATCGAACTGGAAACACCATATATTTT.

CDR3 in DNA: TGTGCCAGCAGCCAAGAAGGGTCCCCCGGCTACGAGCAGTACTTC. As protein: CASSQEGSPGYEQYF. The J gene is TRBJ2-7, the V gene TRBV4-2; D uncertain. Per the germline V gene, CDR1 is LGHNA and CDR2 is YNFKEQ. Trimming shortened V by 0 bases and J by 3 bases, and 12 bases separated the two germline ends. This CDR3 comprises 15 residues.

J is TRBJ1-6 and V is TRBV12-3 or TRBV12-4, with a possible D match to TRBD1 (5 bases). CDR3 length equals 14 residues. V was pared by 6 bases and J by 10 bases, with 16 bases between. The CDR3 DNA follows: TGTGCCAGCAGCCCGGACCTTCCAGGGTCACCCCTCCACTTT. As protein: CASSPDLPGSPLHF.

V is TRBV2 and J is TRBJ1-1; D possibly corresponds to TRBD1 (6 bases). In germline, CDR1 is SNHLY, CDR2 FYNNEI. The CDR3 contains 11 residues. V shed 6 bases and J shed 10 bases, with 12 bases lying between them. This chain's CDR3 is CASSNRAIAFF. The CDR3 coding sequence is TGTGCCAGCAGCAACAGGGCGATAGCTTTCTTT.

The V gene is TRBV5-5, the J gene TRBJ2-1; D is unclear. Germline values: CDR1 SGHKS, CDR2 YYEKEE (reference sequence). The CDR3 has 12 amino acids. With 1 base removed from V and 6 bases from J, the gap between germline ends came to 5 bases. DNA of the CDR3: TGTGCCAGCAGCTTGCGGGCCAATGAGCAGTTCTTC. Translated: CASSLRANEQFF.

The chain links TRBV2 to TRBJ1-1, with D maybe TRBD1 (5 bases). CDR3 size: 15 residues. V was cut by 4 bases and J by 5 bases, with 17 bases left in between. Germline V lookup: CDR1 SNHLY, CDR2 FYNNEI. The CDR3 DNA follows: TGTGCCAGCAGTGCCGATTCGGGGGGTTCTACTGAAGCTTTCTTT. Protein product: CASSADSGGSTEAFF.

The J gene is TRBJ2-7, the V gene TRBV7-9; no definite D call. Germline V CDR1 and CDR2: SEHNR, FQNEAQ (reference sequence). The CDR3 has 14 amino acids. Trimming pared 6 bases from V and 4 bases from J, leaving 16 bases between. The CDR3 coding sequence is TGTGCCAGCAGTCCCAACGGAAGGGCGTACGAGCAGTACTTC. Translation: CASSPNGRAYEQYF.

The chain recombines TRBV4-1 with TRBJ2-7, with 9 bases identical to TRBD1. V dropped 1 base and J dropped 5; count of bases not matched to a gene: 6. The CDR3 loop spans 15 amino acids. Germline V gives CDR1 MGHRA, CDR2 YSYEKL. The CDR3 is CASSQAGDRAHEQYF. In DNA form, the CDR3 reads TGCGCCAGCAGCCAAGCAGGGGACAGGGCCCACGAGCAGTACTTC.